One and the same sample provided the 11 T cell receptor beta chains below, sequenced in a study of T-cell memory formation after mild COVID-19. Using its own MiXCR run on the 5' RACE reads, TCRdb lists one record per CDR3 protein. The sample contains about 500,000 distinct CDR3 sequences, over 20% of which appear only once. The sequenced sample was PBMCs or a T cell subset sorted from them (not recorded which). All receptors derive from an adult woman who had mild COVID-19 (a few samples of this study predate the infection). Cell type and time point are not known.

The chain joins TRBV5-1 to TRBJ2-3; D remains unclear. CDR1 is SGHRS and CDR2 is YFSETQ in the germline V gene. The CDR3 length is 15 residues. V gave up 1 base and J gave up 2 bases, with 11 bases separating them. In DNA, the CDR3 is TGCGCCAGCAGCTTGCGGATTCTATTCACAGATACGCAGTATTTT. Translated: CASSLRILFTDTQYF.

The table lists this clonotype with a few counts. The V call is TRBV20-1, the J call TRBJ2-1, with TRBD2 matching 13 bases. The J segment lost 0 bases and the V segment lost 3 bases, leaving 2 bases of the junction unmatched. Germline values: CDR1 DFQATT, CDR2 SNEGSKA (reference sequence). This CDR3 is 16 amino acids long. CDR3 nucleotide sequence: TGCAGTGCTAGGGGACTAGCGGGACGCTCCTACAATGAGCAGTTCTTC. It encodes CSARGLAGRSYNEQFF.

The CDR3 region is CSVASVQYQETQYF. Here the CDR3 DNA reads TGCAGCGTCGCCTCCGTCCAGTACCAAGAGACCCAGTACTTC. The rearrangement uses TRBV29-1 and TRBJ2-5, with D uncertain. The CDR3 covers 14 residues. The germline CDR1 and CDR2 sequences are SQVTM and ANQGSEA. The V and J ends lost 6 bases and 0 bases respectively, with 14 bases between them.

This clonotype appeared a few times. In DNA form, the CDR3 reads TGTGCCAGCAGCCACTATAGCGGACCTCCTTCCTACAATGAGCAGTTCTTC. This gives the protein CASSHYSGPPSYNEQFF. The V and J genes are TRBV3-1 and TRBJ2-1; possible D gene TRBD2, 6 bases. Trimming shortened V by 3 bases and J by 1 base, and 16 bases separated the two germline ends. Germline values: CDR1 LGHDT, CDR2 YNNKEL (reference sequence). The CDR3 contains 17 residues.

This clonotype showed up many times. V gene TRBV6-2 or TRBV6-3 combines with J gene TRBJ2-3; no clear D gene. Between the trimmed V and J ends, which lost 5 bases and 11 bases, there was a span of 23 bases. Per the germline V gene, CDR1 is MNHEY and CDR2 is SVGEGT. CDR3 length: 15 amino acids. The CDR3 is CASSPNRLFTYGQYF. CDR3 DNA sequence: TGTGCCAGCAGTCCCAATCGACTTTTCACTTATGGGCAGTATTTT.

The chain employs TRBV5-1 and TRBJ2-6, with 7 bases aligning to TRBD2. This CDR3 is built from 14 residues. The V gene's germline CDR1 is SGHRS and CDR2 YFSETQ. Losses at the gene ends were 10 bases for V and 2 bases for J; bases not matched to a gene: 6. Here the CDR3 reads CAPQAGAGANVLTF. The DNA for the CDR3 is TGCGCCCCCCAGGCGGGGGCTGGGGCCAACGTCCTGACTTTC.

This clonotype was counted a few times. V gene TRBV5-1 combines with J gene TRBJ1-1; D remains unclear. V lost 0 bases and J lost 1, with 10 bases in between. Looked up from germline, CDR1 is SGHRS and CDR2 is YFSETQ. This CDR3 contains 15 residues. The CDR3 DNA follows: TGCGCCAGCAGCTTGGCCCGGGCCTCGAACACTGAAGCTTTCTTT. Translating it yields CASSLARASNTEAFF.

This clonotype appeared a few times. The chain couples TRBV5-1 to TRBJ2-5; either TRBD1 or TRBD2 may fit D (5 bases each). Germline values: CDR1 SGHRS, CDR2 YFSETQ. The CDR3 is 14 residues long. V was pared by 4 bases and J by 4 bases, with 14 bases between. The CDR3 is CASSRWGSAETQYF. The CDR3 bases are TGCGCCAGCAGCCGGTGGGGGTCGGCAGAGACCCAGTACTTC. Full variable domain (remainder filled in from reference TRBV5-1 and TRBJ2-5): KAGVTQTPRYLIKTRGQQVTLSCSPISGHRSVSWYQQTPGQGLQFLFEYFSETQRNKGNFPGRFSGRQFSNSRSEMNVSTLELGDSALYLCASSRWGSAETQYFGPGTRLLVL.

The J gene is TRBJ2-4, the V gene TRBV6-1; unclear D gene. Germline lookup yields CDR1 MNHNS and CDR2 SASEGT. The CDR3 extends over 16 amino acids. The ends were cut back, 2 bases at V and 8 bases at J, with 19 bases in the middle. The CDR3 reads CASSETIGPPRDIQYF. In nucleotides, the CDR3 is TGTGCCAGCAGTGAAACGATAGGGCCCCCAAGGGACATTCAGTACTTC.

The genes are TRBV7-9 and TRBJ2-2, with D hard to call. V was shortened by 1 base and J by 6 bases, with 9 bases between the two germline ends. The CDR3 loop spans 14 amino acids. Germline loops: CDR1 SEHNR, CDR2 FQNEAQ (reference sequence). Written as DNA, the CDR3 is TGTGCCAGCAGCTTAGACTTGCTAGCCGGGGAGCTGTTTTTT. Protein product: CASSLDLLAGELFF.

This clonotype was detected a few times. V is TRBV29-1 and J is TRBJ1-2, with D unresolved. The V and J ends lost 4 bases and 4 bases respectively, with 10 bases between them. Germline loops: CDR1 SQVTM, CDR2 ANQGSEA. This CDR3 is built from 12 residues. The DNA for the CDR3 is TGCAGCGTTGCTAAGGGTCCCTATGGCTACACCTTC. It translates to CSVAKGPYGYTF.